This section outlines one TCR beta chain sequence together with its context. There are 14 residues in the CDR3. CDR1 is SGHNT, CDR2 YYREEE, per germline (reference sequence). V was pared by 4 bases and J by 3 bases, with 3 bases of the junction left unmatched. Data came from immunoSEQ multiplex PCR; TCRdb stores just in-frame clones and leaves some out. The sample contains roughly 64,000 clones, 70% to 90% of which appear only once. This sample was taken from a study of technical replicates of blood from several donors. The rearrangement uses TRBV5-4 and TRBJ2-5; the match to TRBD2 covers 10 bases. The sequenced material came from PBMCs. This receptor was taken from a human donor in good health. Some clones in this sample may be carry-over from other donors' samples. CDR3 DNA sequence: TGTGCCAGCAGCAATGGACTAGCGGAAGAGACCCAGTACTTC. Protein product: CASSNGLAEETQYF.